This TCR beta chain was sequenced for a study of blood T cell repertoires in COVID-19. On the study more broadly: The origin of the acute and convalescent COVID-19 samples was the United States, Italy and Spain. T cells, B-cell-depleted T cells, or PBMCs supplied cDNA or gDNA.

Sequencing used immunoSEQ multiplex PCR; TCRdb keeps in-frame clones, though not all of them. The sample carries tens of thousands of clones, more than 65% recorded once. Turning to this clone: In the same sample, other DNA sequences code for this CDR3.

The junction had 6 bases not matched to a gene; V was cut back by 0 bases and J by 7 bases. Germline-derived CDR1 and CDR2 are SGDLS and YYNGEE. The CDR3 is 14 residues long. The sample consisted of peripheral blood. The clonotype comes from a man over 45 with acute or convalescent COVID-19. The chain joins TRBV9 to TRBJ1-2, with 7 positions matching TRBD1. The CDR3 loop is CASSVEEGAGGYTF. CDR3 DNA sequence: TGTGCCAGCAGCGTAGAGGAGGGGGCGGGTGGCTACACCTTC. Full variable domain (missing parts from reference TRBV9 and TRBJ1-2): DSGVTQTPKHLITATGQRVTLRCSPRSGDLSVYWYQQSLDQGLQFLIQYYNGEERAKGNILERFSAQQFPDLHSELNLSSLELGDSALYFCASSVEEGAGGYTFGSGTRLTVV.